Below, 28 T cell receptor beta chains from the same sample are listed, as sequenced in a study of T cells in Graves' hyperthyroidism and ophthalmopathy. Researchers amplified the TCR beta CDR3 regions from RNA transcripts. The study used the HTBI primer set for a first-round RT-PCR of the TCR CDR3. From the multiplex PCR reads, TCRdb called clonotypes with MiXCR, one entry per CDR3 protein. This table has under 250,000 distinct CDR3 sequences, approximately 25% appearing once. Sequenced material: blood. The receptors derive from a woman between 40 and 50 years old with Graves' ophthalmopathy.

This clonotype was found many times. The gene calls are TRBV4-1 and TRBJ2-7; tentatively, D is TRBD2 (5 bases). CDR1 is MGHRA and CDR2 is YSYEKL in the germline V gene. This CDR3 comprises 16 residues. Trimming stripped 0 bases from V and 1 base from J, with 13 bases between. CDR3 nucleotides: TGCGCCAGCAGCCAAGAATCTTTCGCGGGTTCCTACGAGCAGTACTTC. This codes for CASSQESFAGSYEQYF.

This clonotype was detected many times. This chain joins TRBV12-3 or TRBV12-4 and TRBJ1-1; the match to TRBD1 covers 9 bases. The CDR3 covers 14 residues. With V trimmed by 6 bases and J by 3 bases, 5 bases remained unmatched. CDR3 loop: CASSHGQGYTEAFF. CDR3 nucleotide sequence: TGTGCCAGCAGCCACGGACAGGGGTACACTGAAGCTTTCTTT.

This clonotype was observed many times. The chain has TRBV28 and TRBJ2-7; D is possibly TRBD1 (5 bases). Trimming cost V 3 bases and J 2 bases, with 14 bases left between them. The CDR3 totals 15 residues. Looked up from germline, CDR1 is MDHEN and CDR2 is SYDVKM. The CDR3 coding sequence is TGTGCCAGCAGTTTCCTTTCTGCAGGGACCTACGAGCAGTACTTC. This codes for CASSFLSAGTYEQYF.

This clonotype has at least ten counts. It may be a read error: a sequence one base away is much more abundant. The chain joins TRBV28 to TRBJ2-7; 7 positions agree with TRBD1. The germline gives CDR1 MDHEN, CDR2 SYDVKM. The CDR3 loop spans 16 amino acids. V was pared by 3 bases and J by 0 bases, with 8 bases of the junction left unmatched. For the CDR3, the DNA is TGTGCCAGCAGTTTCGCAGGGGGTATTACCTCCTACGAGCAGTACTTC. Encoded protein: CASSFAGGITSYEQYF.

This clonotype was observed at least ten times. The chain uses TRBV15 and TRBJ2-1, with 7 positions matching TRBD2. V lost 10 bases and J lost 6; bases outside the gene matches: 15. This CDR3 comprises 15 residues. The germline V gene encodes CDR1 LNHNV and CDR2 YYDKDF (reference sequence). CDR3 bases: TGTGCCAGCCGACGGACGGGAGGTGGGGCCAATGAGCAGTTCTTC. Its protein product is CASRRTGGGANEQFF.

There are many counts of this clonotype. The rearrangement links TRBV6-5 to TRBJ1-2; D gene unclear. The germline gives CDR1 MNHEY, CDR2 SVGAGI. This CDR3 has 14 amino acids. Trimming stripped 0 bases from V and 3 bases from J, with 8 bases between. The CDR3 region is CASSYSWEDYGYTF. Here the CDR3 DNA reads TGTGCCAGCAGTTACTCGTGGGAAGACTATGGCTACACCTTC.

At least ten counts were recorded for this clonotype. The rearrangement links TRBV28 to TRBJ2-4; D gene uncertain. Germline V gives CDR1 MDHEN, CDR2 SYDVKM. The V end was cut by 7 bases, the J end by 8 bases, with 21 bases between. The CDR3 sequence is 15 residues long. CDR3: CASTPASRVGDIQYF. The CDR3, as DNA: TGTGCCAGCACCCCTGCCTCGAGAGTTGGGGACATTCAGTACTTC.

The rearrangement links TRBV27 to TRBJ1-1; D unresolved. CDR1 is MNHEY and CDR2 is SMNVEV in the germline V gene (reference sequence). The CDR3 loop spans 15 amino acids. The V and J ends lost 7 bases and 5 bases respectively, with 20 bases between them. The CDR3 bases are TGTGCCAGCACCCCCTTTCCCCAGGTAGGAACTGAAGCTTTCTTT. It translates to CASTPFPQVGTEAFF.

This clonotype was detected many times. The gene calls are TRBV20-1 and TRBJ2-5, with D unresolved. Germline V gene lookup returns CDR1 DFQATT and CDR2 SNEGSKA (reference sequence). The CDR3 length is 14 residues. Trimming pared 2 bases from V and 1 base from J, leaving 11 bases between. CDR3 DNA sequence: TGCAGTGCTAGAAGAGGCAACCTCCAAGAGACCCAGTACTTC. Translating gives CSARRGNLQETQYF.

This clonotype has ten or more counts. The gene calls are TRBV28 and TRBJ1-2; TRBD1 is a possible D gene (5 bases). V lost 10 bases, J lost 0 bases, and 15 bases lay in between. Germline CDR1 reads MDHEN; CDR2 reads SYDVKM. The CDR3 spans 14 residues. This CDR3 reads CAIARGPPNYGYTF. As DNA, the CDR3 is TGTGCCATCGCGCGGGGCCCTCCTAACTATGGCTACACCTTC.

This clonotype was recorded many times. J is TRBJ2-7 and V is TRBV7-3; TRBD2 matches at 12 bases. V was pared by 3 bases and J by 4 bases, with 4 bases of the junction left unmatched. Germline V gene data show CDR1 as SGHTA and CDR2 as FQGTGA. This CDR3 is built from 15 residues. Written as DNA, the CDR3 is TGTGCCAGCAGCTTCTACGGGACTAGCGGGTACGAGCAGTACTTC. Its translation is CASSFYGTSGYEQYF.

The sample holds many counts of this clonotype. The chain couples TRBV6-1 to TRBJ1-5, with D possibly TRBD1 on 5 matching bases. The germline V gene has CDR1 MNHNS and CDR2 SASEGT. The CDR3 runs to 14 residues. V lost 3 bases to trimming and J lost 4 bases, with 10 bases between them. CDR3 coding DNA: TGTGCCAGCAGTGAGCAGGGTTCAAATCAGCCCCAGCATTTT. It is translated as CASSEQGSNQPQHF.

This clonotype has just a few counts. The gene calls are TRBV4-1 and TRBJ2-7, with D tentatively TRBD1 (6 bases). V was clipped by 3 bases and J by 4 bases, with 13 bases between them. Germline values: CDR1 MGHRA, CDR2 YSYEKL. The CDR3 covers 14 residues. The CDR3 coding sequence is TGCGCCAGCAGCCAGGAGAGACAGGAGTACGAGCAGTACTTC. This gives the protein CASSQERQEYEQYF.

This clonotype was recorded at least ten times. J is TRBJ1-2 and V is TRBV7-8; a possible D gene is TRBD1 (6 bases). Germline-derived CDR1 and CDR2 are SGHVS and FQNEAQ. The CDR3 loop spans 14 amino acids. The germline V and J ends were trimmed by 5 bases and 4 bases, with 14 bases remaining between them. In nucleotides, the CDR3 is TGTGCCAGCAGCCCACCGACAGGCCTCTATGGCTACACCTTC. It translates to CASSPPTGLYGYTF.

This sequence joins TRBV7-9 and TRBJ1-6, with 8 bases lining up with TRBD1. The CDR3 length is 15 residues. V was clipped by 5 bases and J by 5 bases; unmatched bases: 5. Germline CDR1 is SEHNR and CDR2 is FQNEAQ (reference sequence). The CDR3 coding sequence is TGTGCCAGCAGCCAAACAGGGGGGAATAATTCACCCCTCCACTTT. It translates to CASSQTGGNNSPLHF.

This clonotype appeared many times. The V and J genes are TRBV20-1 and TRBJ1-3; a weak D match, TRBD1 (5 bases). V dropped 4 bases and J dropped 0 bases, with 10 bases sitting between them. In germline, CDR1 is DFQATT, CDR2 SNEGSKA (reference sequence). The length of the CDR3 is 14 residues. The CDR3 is CSATKGVSGNTIYF. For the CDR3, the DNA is TGCAGTGCTACAAAAGGGGTCTCTGGAAACACCATATATTTT.

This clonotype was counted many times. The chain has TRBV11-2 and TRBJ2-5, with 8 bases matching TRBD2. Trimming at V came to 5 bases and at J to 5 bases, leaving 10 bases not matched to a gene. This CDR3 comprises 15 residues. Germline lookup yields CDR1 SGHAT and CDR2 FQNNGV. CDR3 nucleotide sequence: TGTGCCAGCAGCCCTCGTGCGGGAGGAGGTGAGACCCAGTACTTC. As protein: CASSPRAGGGETQYF.

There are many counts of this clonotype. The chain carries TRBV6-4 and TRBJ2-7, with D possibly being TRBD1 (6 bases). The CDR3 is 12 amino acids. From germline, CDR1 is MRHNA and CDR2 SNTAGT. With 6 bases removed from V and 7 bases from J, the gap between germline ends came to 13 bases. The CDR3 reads CASSHRDGEQYF. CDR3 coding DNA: TGTGCCAGCAGCCACAGGGATGGGGAGCAGTACTTC.

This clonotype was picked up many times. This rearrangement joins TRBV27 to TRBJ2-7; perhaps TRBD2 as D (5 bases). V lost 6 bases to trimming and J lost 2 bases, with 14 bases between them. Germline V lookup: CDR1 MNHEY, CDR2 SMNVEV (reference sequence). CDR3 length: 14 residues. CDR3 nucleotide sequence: TGTGCCAGCAGCCCTGGCGGGCTAACCTACGAGCAGTACTTC. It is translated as CASSPGGLTYEQYF.

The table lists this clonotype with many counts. As DNA, the CDR3 is TGTGCCTGGAGTGTGGGGGTTGATCAGCCCCAGCATTTT. It yields the protein CAWSVGVDQPQHF. The J gene is TRBJ1-5, the V gene TRBV30, with D maybe TRBD1 (5 bases). Germline CDR1 reads GTSNPN; CDR2 reads SVGIG (reference sequence). V was pared by 0 bases and J by 5 bases, with 8 bases between. This CDR3 contains 13 residues.

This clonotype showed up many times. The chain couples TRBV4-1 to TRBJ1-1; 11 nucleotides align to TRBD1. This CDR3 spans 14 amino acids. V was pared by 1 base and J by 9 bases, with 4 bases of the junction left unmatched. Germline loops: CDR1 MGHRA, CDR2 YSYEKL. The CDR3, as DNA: TGCGCCAGCAGCCAAGCGGGGACAGGGGGAAAAGCTTTCTTT. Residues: CASSQAGTGGKAFF.

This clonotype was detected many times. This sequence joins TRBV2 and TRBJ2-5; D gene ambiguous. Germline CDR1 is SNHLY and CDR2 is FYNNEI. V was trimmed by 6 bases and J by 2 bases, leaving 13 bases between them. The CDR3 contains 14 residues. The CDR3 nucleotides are TGTGCCAGCAGGCCCGGGCAGGTGCAAGAGACCCAGTACTTC. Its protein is CASRPGQVQETQYF.

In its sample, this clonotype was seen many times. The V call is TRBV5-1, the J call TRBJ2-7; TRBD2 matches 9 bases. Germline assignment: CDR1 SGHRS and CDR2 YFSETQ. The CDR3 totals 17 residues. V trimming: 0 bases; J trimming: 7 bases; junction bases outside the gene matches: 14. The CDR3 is CASSLAPLAGPLGEQYF. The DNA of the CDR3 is TGCGCCAGCAGCTTGGCCCCTCTAGCGGGGCCCTTGGGTGAGCAGTACTTC.

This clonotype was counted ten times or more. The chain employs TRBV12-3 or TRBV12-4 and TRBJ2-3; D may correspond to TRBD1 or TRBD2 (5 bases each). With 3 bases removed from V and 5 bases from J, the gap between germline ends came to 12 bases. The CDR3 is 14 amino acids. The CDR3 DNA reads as TGTGCCAGCAGTTTCTGGGACGGCGAAGATACGCAGTATTTT. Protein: CASSFWDGEDTQYF.

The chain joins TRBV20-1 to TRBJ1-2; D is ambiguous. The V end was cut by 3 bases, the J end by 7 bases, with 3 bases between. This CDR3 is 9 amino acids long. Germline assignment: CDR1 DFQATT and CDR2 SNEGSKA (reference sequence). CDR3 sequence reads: CSASVGYTF. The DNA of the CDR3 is TGCAGTGCTAGCGTTGGCTACACCTTC.

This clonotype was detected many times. The CDR3 loop is CASSSPVYRELSPLHF. Written as DNA, the CDR3 is TGTGCCAGCAGTTCCCCGGTTTACAGGGAACTTTCACCCCTCCACTTT. The J gene is TRBJ1-6, the V gene TRBV6-5, with a possible D match to TRBD1 (6 bases). CDR1 is MNHEY, CDR2 SVGAGI, per germline. The CDR3 runs to 16 residues. Trimming shortened V by 4 bases and J by 9 bases, and 19 bases separated the two germline ends.

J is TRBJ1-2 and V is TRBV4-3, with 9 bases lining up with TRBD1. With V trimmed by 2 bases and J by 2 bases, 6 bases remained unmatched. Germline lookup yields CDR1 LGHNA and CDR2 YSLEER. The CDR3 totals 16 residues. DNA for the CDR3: TGCGCCAGCAGCCAAACCACAGGGGGCTTCAACTATGGCTACACCTTC. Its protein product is CASSQTTGGFNYGYTF.

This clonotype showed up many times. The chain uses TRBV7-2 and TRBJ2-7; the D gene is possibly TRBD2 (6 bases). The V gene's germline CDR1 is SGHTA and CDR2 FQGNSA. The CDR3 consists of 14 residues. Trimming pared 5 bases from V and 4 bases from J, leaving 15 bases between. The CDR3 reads CASSPQVGLYEQYF. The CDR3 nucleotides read TGTGCCAGCAGCCCCCAGGTTGGACTATACGAGCAGTACTTC.